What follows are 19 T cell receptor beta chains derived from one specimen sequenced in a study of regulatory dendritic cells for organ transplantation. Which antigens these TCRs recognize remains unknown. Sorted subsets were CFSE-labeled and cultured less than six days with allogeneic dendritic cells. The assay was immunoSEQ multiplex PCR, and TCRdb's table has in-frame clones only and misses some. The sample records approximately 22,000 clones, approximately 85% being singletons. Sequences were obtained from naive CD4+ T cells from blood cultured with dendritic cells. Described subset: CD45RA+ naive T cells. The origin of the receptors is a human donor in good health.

The CDR3, as DNA: TGTGCCAGCACCCCCGAGTACACATCGAACTATGGCTACACCTTC. Amino acids: CASTPEYTSNYGYTF. This rearrangement joins TRBV7-2 to TRBJ1-2; no clear D. The CDR3 sequence is 15 residues long. V lost 7 bases, J lost 2 bases, and 17 bases lay in between. CDR1 is SGHTA, CDR2 FQGNSA, per germline.

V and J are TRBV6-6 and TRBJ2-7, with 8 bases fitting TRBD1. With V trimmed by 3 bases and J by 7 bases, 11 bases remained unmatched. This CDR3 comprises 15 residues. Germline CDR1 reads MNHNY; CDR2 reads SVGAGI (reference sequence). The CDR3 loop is CASSYLRTGYLEQYF. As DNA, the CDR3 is TGTGCCAGCAGTTATCTGAGGACAGGGTATCTGGAGCAGTACTTC.

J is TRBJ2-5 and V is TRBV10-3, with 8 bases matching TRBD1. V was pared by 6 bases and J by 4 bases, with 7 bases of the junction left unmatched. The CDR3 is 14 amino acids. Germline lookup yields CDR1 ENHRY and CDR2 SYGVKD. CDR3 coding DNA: TGTGCCATCAGACCCGGACAGGGAGGAGAGACCCAGTACTTC. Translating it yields CAIRPGQGGETQYF.

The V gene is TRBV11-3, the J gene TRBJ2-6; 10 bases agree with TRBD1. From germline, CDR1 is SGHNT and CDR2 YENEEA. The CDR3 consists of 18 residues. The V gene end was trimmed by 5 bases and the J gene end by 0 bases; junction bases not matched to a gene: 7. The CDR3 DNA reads TGTGCCAGCAGCCAAGCAGGGACAGGGGTCTCTGGGGCCAACGTCCTGACTTTC. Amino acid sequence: CASSQAGTGVSGANVLTF.

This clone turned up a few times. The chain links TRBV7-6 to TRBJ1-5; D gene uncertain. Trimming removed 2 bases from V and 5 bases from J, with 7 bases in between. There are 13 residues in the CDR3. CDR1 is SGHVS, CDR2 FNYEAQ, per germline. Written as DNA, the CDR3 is TGTGCCAGCAGCTTATGGGAGGATCAGCCCCAGCATTTT. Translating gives CASSLWEDQPQHF.

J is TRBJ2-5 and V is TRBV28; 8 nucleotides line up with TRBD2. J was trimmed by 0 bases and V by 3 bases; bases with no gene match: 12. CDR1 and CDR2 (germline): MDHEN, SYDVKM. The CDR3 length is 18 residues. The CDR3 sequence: CASSFRYLELADQETQYF. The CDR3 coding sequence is TGTGCCAGCAGTTTCCGGTATCTTGAACTAGCGGACCAAGAGACCCAGTACTTC. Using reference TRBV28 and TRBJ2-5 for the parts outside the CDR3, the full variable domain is DVKVTQSSRYLVKRTGEKVFLECVQDMDHENMFWYRQDPGLGLRLIYFSYDVKMKEKGDIPEGYSVSREKKERFSLILESASTNQTSMYLCASSFRYLELADQETQYFGPGTRLLVL.

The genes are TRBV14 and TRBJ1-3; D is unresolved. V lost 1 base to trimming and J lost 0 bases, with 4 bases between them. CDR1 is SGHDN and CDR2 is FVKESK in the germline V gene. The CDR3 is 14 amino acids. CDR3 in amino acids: CASSQGSSGNTIYF. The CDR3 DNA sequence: TGTGCCAGCAGCCAAGGGAGCTCTGGAAACACCATATATTTT.

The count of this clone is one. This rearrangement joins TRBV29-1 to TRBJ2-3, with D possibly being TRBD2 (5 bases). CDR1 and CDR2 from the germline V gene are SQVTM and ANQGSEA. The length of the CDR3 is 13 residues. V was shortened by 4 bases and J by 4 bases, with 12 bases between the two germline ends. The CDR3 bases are TGCAGCGTTGTATTAGCGACTTCAGATACGCAGTATTTT. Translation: CSVVLATSDTQYF.

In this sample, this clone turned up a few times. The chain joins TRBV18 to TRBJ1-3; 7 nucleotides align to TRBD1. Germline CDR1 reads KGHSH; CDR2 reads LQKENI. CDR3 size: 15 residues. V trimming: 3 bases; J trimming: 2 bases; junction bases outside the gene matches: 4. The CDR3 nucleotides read TGTGCCAGCTCACCGCAACAGGGGCCTGGAAACACCATATATTTT. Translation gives CASSPQQGPGNTIYF.

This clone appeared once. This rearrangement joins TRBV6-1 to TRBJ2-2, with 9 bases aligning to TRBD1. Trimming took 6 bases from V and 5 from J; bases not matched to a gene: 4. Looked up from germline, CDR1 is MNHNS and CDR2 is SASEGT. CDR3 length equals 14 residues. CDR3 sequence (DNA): TGTGCCAGCAGCCGGGACAGGGAGACCGGGGAGCTGTTTTTT. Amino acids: CASSRDRETGELFF.

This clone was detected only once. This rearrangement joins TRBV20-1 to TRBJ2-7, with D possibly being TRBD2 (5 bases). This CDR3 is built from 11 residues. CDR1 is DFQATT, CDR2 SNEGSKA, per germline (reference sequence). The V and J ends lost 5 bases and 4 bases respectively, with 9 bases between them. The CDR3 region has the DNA TGCAGTGCTCCCCGGGGTTACGAGCAGTACTTC. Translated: CSAPRGYEQYF.

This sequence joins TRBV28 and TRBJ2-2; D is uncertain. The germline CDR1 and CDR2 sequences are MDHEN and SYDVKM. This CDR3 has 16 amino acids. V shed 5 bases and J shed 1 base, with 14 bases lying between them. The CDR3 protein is CASSTHELVNTGELFF. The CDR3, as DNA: TGTGCCAGCAGTACTCACGAGTTGGTGAACACCGGGGAGCTGTTTTTT.

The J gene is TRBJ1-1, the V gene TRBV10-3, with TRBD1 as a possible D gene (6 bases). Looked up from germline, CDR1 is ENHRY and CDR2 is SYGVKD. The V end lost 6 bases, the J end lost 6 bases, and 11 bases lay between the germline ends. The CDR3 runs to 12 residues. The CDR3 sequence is CAISQQGSEAFF. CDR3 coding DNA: TGTGCCATCAGCCAACAGGGCTCTGAAGCTTTCTTT.

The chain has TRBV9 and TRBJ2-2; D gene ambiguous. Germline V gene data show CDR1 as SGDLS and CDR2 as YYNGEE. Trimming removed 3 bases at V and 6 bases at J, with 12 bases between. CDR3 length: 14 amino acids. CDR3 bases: TGTGCCAGCAGCGGGGATCTTAGGGCCGGGGAGCTGTTTTTT. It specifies CASSGDLRAGELFF.

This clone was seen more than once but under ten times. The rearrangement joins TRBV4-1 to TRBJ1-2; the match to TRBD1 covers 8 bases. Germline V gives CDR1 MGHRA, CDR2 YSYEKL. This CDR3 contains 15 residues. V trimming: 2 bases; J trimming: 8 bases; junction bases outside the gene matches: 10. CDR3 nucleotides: TGCGCCAGCAGCCAATGGACGGACAGGGCTTGGGGCTACACCTTC. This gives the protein CASSQWTDRAWGYTF.

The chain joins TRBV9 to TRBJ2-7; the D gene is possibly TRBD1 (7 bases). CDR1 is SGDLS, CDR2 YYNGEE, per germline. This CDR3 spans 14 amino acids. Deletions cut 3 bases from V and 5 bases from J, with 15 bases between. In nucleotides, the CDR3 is TGTGCCAGCAGCGCTAGAGGGGGGACAGACGAGCAGTACTTC. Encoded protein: CASSARGGTDEQYF.

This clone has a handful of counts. CDR3 sequence reads: CASSRGQGAGSPLHF. DNA of the CDR3: TGTGCCAGCAGTAGAGGACAGGGGGCAGGCTCACCCCTCCACTTT. The J gene is TRBJ1-6, the V gene TRBV11-2; 11 nucleotides match TRBD1. The CDR3 is 15 residues long. Unmatched junction bases numbered 8, after V lost 6 bases and J lost 10 bases. CDR1 and CDR2 from the germline V gene are SGHAT and FQNNGV.

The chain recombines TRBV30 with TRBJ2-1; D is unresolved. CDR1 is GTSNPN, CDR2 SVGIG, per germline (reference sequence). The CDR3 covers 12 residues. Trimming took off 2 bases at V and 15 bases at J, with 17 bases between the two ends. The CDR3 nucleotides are TGTGCCTGGAGTAAATCCCAGATTTTACGGTTCTTC. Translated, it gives CAWSKSQILRFF.

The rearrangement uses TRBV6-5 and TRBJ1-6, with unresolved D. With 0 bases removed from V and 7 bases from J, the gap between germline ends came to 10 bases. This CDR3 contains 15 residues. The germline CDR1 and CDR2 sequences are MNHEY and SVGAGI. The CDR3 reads CASSYSTGQNSPLHF. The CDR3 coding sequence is TGTGCCAGCAGTTACTCGACGGGCCAAAATTCACCCCTCCACTTT.